The T cell receptor (beta chain) described here comes from a study of OX40 agonist ivuxolimab in advanced cancers. Study at large: Prior anti-PD-1, anti-PD-L1 or anti-CTLA-4 therapy was allowed; around 40% had some. Three dose-escalation patients had partial responses: one with hepatocellular carcinoma and two with cutaneous melanoma. Study-level points and caveats: CD4+ and CD8+ blood T cells expanded clonally by week 6 at 0.1 to 3.0 mg/kg. Expanded clones were, on average, more numerous in CD8+ T cells than in CD4+.

The CDR3 is 18 residues long. Trimming took off 1 base at V and 0 bases at J, with 18 bases between the two ends. The germline CDR1 and CDR2 sequences are SGHAT and FQNNGV. To note about this clone: No antigen is known for it.

Assay: immunoSEQ multiplex PCR; the TCRdb copy retains only in-frame clones and omits some. The table has approximately 79,000 clones, around 94% seen once; the top ten hold about a fifth. The material was CD4+ or CD8+ T cells sorted from blood, obtained in a trial of the OX40 agonist ivuxolimab. The receptor was isolated from an adult with an advanced solid tumor such as melanoma, head and neck, liver or kidney cancer. The V and J genes are TRBV11-2 and TRBJ1-2; no clear D. CDR3 nucleotides: TGTGCCAGCAGCTTAGTTTTGGAGGCCCCTGGGTCTAACTATGGCTACACCTTC. Residues: CASSLVLEAPGSNYGYTF.